These T cell receptor beta chains were read from a single sample in a study of early T cells in non-severe SARS-CoV-2 infection. Each CDR3 protein gets one entry after TCRdb re-called the 5' RACE reads with MiXCR. The sample records tens of thousands of distinct CDR3 sequences, under 6.5% being singletons. The source material was whole blood. The source is an adult who was a healthcare worker with PCR-confirmed SARS-CoV-2 infection or an uninfected control (not recorded which). Both conserved end residues are part of each CDR3. Rows may omit the clone size; those that give it use once, few, many or a size class.

j_gene: TRBJ1-2
abundance: -
v_gene: TRBV12-3/TRBV12-4
CDR3aa: CASSRSAPNYGYTF

j_gene: TRBJ2-7
abundance: -
v_gene: TRBV28
CDR3aa: CASSPPIPTLSSYEQYF

j_gene: TRBJ1-3
abundance: many
v_gene: TRBV6-5
CDR3aa: CASAQGSPSSGNTIYF

j_gene: TRBJ2-7
abundance: many
v_gene: TRBV14
CDR3aa: CASSQVYEQYF

j_gene: TRBJ1-1
abundance: few
v_gene: TRBV3-1
CDR3aa: CASSQKETGSNTEAFF

j_gene: TRBJ2-2
abundance: many
v_gene: TRBV7-9
CDR3aa: CASSWGSTNTGELFF

j_gene: TRBJ2-3
abundance: many
v_gene: TRBV24-1
CDR3aa: CATSDSGQFTDTQYF

j_gene: TRBJ2-1
abundance: many
v_gene: TRBV7-2
CDR3aa: CASSFRAGTHYNEQFF

j_gene: TRBJ2-7
abundance: many
v_gene: TRBV3-1
CDR3aa: CASSQAYEQYF

j_gene: TRBJ2-1
abundance: few
v_gene: TRBV19
CDR3aa: CASSIPPWRRGDNEQFF

j_gene: TRBJ1-2
abundance: few
v_gene: TRBV6-6
CDR3aa: CASTGTHINYGYTF

j_gene: TRBJ2-3
abundance: medium-sized
v_gene: TRBV18
CDR3aa: CASSLESTDTQYF

j_gene: TRBJ2-1
abundance: many
v_gene: TRBV29-1
CDR3aa: CSVESSGANTYNEQFF

j_gene: TRBJ2-1
abundance: -
v_gene: TRBV3-1
CDR3aa: CASSQDFGGIEQFF

j_gene: TRBJ2-2
abundance: many
v_gene: TRBV6-4
CDR3aa: CASSAGGTNTGELFF

j_gene: TRBJ2-3
abundance: many
v_gene: TRBV12-3/TRBV12-4
CDR3aa: CASSLVLDTQYF

j_gene: TRBJ2-7
abundance: many
v_gene: TRBV20-1
CDR3aa: CSARDRDRGLYEQYF

j_gene: TRBJ1-1
abundance: many
v_gene: TRBV6-5
CDR3aa: CASNPFTTVNTEAFF

j_gene: TRBJ2-5
abundance: many
v_gene: TRBV12-5
CDR3aa: CASGLGETQYF

j_gene: TRBJ2-7
abundance: many
v_gene: TRBV3-1
CDR3aa: CASSQDLFYEQYF

j_gene: TRBJ2-5
abundance: many
v_gene: TRBV11-2
CDR3aa: CASALQGIGGETQYF

j_gene: TRBJ2-2
abundance: few
v_gene: TRBV24-1
CDR3aa: CATSDLGTSGTGELFF

j_gene: TRBJ2-7
abundance: -
v_gene: TRBV7-2
CDR3aa: CASSLEAEQYF

j_gene: TRBJ2-1
abundance: many
v_gene: TRBV20-1
CDR3aa: CSANWQNSYNEQFF

j_gene: TRBJ1-5
abundance: medium-sized
v_gene: TRBV5-6
CDR3aa: CASSYGGSRNQPQHF

j_gene: TRBJ2-2
abundance: many
v_gene: TRBV24-1
CDR3aa: CATSDPRTGGTGELFF

j_gene: TRBJ2-7
abundance: many
v_gene: TRBV5-5
CDR3aa: CASSFGGVASSYEQYF

j_gene: TRBJ2-1
abundance: many
v_gene: TRBV5-4
CDR3aa: CASRIPTGSSYNEQFF

j_gene: TRBJ2-2
abundance: -
v_gene: TRBV6-2/TRBV6-3
CDR3aa: CASTYTTVPGELFF

j_gene: TRBJ2-3
abundance: many
v_gene: TRBV5-1
CDR3aa: CASSSNGGITDTQYF

j_gene: TRBJ2-1
abundance: medium-sized
v_gene: TRBV12-3/TRBV12-4
CDR3aa: CASSPGGRGEQFF

j_gene: TRBJ2-3
abundance: many
v_gene: TRBV20-1
CDR3aa: CSAQPGLAKGVQYF

j_gene: TRBJ1-5
abundance: few
v_gene: TRBV6-1
CDR3aa: CASRAGTGREPQHF